The 9 T cell receptor beta chains below come from one sample, sequenced in a study of breast tumors, draining lymph nodes, adjacent tissues. Via MiXCR, TCRdb re-called the multiplex PCR reads, giving one row per CDR3 protein. The data contain about 130,000 distinct CDR3 sequences, about 20% of them singletons. Axillary draining lymph nodes of breast cancer patients supplied the node samples. Material: axillary lymph node tissue. These receptors originate from a female donor with breast cancer. Some clones in this sample may be carry-over from other donors' samples.

The sample holds many counts of this clonotype. V is TRBV9 and J is TRBJ2-3; the D is unclear. CDR1 and CDR2 (germline): SGDLS, YYNGEE. With 0 bases removed from V and 0 bases from J, the gap between germline ends came to 11 bases. The length of the CDR3 is 16 residues. The CDR3 region is CASSVGVSLSTDTQYF. CDR3 coding DNA: TGTGCCAGCAGCGTAGGGGTGAGCCTTAGCACAGATACGCAGTATTTT.

This clonotype showed up just a few times. The chain uses TRBV30 and TRBJ2-5; TRBD2 agrees at 10 bases. V lost 0 bases and J lost 4; bases outside the gene matches: 5. The CDR3 loop spans 15 amino acids. Germline V CDR1 and CDR2: GTSNPN, SVGIG (reference sequence). The CDR3 is CAWSVPSGRGETQYF. The CDR3 nucleotides read TGTGCCTGGAGTGTACCAAGCGGGAGGGGAGAGACCCAGTACTTC.

The sample holds many counts of this clonotype. The chain combines TRBV27 with TRBJ2-5; the D is unclear. V lost 0 bases and J lost 1, with 6 bases in between. The length of the CDR3 is 14 residues. In germline, CDR1 is MNHEY, CDR2 SMNVEV (reference sequence). The CDR3 coding sequence is TGTGCCAGCAGTTTATCACGGATCCAAGAGACCCAGTACTTC. Amino acids: CASSLSRIQETQYF.

This clonotype showed up many times. This chain uses TRBV24-1 with TRBJ2-5; 15 positions match TRBD2. J lost 3 bases, V lost 3 bases, and 7 bases had no gene match. Germline lookup yields CDR1 KGHDR and CDR2 SFDVKD. The CDR3 length is 18 residues. CDR3 nucleotide sequence: TGTGCCACCAGTGATCTGAGGACTAGCGGGAGGGCCGAAGAGACCCAGTACTTC. It specifies CATSDLRTSGRAEETQYF.

This clonotype was counted at least ten times. The chain is built from TRBV14 and TRBJ2-1; D unresolved. This CDR3 contains 16 residues. Germline V gene data show CDR1 as SGHDN and CDR2 as FVKESK. V was trimmed by 0 bases and J by 1 base, leaving 10 bases between them. CDR3 in amino acids: CASSQDPPFSYNEQFF. CDR3 in DNA: TGTGCCAGCAGCCAAGATCCCCCTTTTTCCTACAATGAGCAGTTCTTC.

This clonotype showed up many times. The V and J genes are TRBV11-3 and TRBJ2-1; TRBD1 matches 10 bases. CDR1 is SGHNT and CDR2 is YENEEA in the germline V gene. The CDR3 has 15 amino acids. V lost 5 bases and J lost 7; bases outside the gene matches: 8. Here the CDR3 reads CASSPRQGAGNEQFF. The CDR3 coding sequence is TGTGCCAGCAGCCCACGACAGGGGGCCGGGAATGAGCAGTTCTTC.

There are many counts of this clonotype. This chain uses TRBV7-2 with TRBJ2-3; D call uncertain. CDR3 length: 13 residues. In germline, CDR1 is SGHTA, CDR2 FQGNSA. The V and J ends lost 1 base and 8 bases respectively, with 10 bases between them. CDR3 amino acids: CASSLVRAGTQYF. In DNA, the CDR3 is TGTGCCAGCAGCTTAGTTCGAGCTGGTACGCAGTATTTT.

The chain is built from TRBV3-1 and TRBJ2-2, with a tentative D call TRBD2 (5 bases). The CDR3 sequence is 18 residues long. Trimming cost V 0 bases and J 5 bases, with 19 bases left between them. CDR1 LGHDT and CDR2 YNNKEL come from the germline V gene (reference sequence). The CDR3: CASSQDYVGAGDTGELFF. CDR3 DNA sequence: TGTGCCAGCAGCCAAGATTATGTGGGAGCAGGTGATACCGGGGAGCTGTTTTTT. Full variable domain (missing parts from reference TRBV3-1 and TRBJ2-2): DTAVSQTPKYLVTQMGNDKSIKCEQNLGHDTMYWYKQDSKKFLKIMFSYNNKELIINETVPNRFSPKSPDKAHLNLHINSLELGDSAVYFCASSQDYVGAGDTGELFFGEGSRLTVL.

This clonotype was counted between two and nine times. The chain has TRBV12-3 or TRBV12-4 and TRBJ2-1; the D gene is possibly TRBD2 (6 bases). The V gene lost 6 bases and the J gene lost 15 bases, with 18 bases spanning the gap. The CDR3 runs to 12 residues. This CDR3 reads CASSSGVGAWFF. Written as DNA, the CDR3 is TGTGCCAGCAGCTCGGGGGTAGGGGCGTGGTTCTTC.